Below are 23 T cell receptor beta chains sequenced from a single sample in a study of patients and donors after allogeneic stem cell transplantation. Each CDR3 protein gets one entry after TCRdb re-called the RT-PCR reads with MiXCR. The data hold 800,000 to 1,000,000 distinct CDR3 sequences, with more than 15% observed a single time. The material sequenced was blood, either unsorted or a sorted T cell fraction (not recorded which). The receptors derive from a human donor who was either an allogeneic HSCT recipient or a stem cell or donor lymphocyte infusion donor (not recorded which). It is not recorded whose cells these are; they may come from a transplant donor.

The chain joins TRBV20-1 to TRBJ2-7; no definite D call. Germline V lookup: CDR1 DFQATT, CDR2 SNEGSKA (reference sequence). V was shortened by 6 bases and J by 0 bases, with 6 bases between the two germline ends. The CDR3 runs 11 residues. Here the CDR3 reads CSAHNSYEQYF. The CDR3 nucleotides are TGCAGTGCCCACAACTCCTACGAGCAGTACTTC.

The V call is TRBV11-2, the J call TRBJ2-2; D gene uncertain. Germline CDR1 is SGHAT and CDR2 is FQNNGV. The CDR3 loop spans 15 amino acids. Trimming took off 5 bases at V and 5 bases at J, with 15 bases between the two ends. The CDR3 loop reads CASSLTRLGTGELFF. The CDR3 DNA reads TGTGCCAGCAGCCTGACTCGGCTAGGTACCGGGGAGCTGTTTTTT. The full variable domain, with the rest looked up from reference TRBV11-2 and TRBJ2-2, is EAGVAQSPRYKIIEKRQSVAFWCNPISGHATLYWYQQILGQGPKLLIQFQNNGVVDDSQLPKDRFSAERLKGVDSTLKIQPAKLEDSAVYLCASSLTRLGTGELFFGEGSRLTVL.

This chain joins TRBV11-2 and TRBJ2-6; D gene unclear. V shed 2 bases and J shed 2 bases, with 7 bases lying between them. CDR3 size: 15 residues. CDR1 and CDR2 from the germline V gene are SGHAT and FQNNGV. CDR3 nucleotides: TGTGCCAGCAGCTTACGTCTTACTGGGGCCAACGTCCTGACTTTC. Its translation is CASSLRLTGANVLTF.

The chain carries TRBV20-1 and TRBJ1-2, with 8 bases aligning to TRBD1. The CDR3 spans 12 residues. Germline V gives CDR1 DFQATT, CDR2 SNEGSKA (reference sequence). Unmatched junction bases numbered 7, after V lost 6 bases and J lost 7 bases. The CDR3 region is CSAYDRGGGYTF. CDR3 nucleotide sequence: TGCAGTGCCTACGACAGGGGTGGTGGCTACACCTTC.

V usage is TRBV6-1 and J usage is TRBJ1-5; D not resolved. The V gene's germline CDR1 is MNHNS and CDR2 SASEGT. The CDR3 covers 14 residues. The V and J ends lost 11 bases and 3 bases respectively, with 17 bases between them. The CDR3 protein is CAGWDGRANQPQHF. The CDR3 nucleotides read TGTGCCGGGTGGGATGGACGGGCCAATCAGCCCCAGCATTTT.

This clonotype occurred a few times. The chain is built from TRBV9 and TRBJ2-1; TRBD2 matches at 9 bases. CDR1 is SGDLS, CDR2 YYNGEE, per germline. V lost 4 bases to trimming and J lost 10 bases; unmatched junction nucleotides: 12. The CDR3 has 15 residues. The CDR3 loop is CASSPSKREVLEQFF. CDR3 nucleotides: TGTGCCAGCAGCCCCTCTAAGCGGGAGGTTTTGGAGCAGTTCTTC.

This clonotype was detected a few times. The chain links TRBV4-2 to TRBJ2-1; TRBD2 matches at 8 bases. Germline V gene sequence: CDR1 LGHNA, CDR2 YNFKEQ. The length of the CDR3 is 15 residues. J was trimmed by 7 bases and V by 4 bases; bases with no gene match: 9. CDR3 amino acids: CASSPIPGLVNEQFF. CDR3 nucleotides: TGTGCCAGCAGCCCCATCCCGGGACTAGTTAATGAGCAGTTCTTC.

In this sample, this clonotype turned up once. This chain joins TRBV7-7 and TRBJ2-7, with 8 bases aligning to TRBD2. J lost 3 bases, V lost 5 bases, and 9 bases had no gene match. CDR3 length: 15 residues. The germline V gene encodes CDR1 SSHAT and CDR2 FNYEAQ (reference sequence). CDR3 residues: CASSRAPAGGYEQYF. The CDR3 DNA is TGTGCCAGCAGCCGCGCTCCCGCGGGAGGCTACGAGCAGTACTTC.

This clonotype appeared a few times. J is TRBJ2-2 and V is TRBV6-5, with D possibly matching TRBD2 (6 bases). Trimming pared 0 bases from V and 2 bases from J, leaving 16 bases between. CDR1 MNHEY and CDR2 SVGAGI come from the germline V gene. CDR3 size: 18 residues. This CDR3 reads CASSYSVPGRGNTGELFF. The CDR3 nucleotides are TGTGCCAGCAGTTACTCCGTGCCGGGGCGGGGTAACACCGGGGAGCTGTTTTTT.

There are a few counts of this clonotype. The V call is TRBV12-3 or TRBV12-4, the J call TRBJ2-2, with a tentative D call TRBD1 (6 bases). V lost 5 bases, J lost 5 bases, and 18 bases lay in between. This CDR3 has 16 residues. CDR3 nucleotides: TGTGCCAGCAGTCCGCCCTCAGGGGTGGGGACCGGGGAGCTGTTTTTT. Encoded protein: CASSPPSGVGTGELFF.

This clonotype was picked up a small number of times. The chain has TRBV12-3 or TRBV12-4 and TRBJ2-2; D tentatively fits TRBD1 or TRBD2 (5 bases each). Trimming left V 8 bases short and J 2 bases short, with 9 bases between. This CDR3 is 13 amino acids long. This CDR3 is CASGTYNTGELFF. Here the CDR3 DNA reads TGTGCCAGCGGGACCTATAACACCGGGGAGCTGTTTTTT.

In DNA form, the CDR3 reads TGTGCCAGCAGCTTAAGAGGGGGGTCCTATAATTCACCCCTCCACTTT. This codes for CASSLRGGSYNSPLHF. The chain combines TRBV7-2 with TRBJ1-6; D might be TRBD1 (6 bases). V was cut by 2 bases and J by 1 base, with 9 bases left in between. The CDR3 consists of 16 residues. The germline V gene encodes CDR1 SGHTA and CDR2 FQGNSA.

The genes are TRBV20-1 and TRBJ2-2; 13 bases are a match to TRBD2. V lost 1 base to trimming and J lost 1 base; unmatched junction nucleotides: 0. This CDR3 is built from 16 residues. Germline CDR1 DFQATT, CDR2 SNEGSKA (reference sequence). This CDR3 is CSARGTSGGNTGELFF. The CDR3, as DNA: TGCAGTGCTAGAGGGACTAGCGGGGGGAACACCGGGGAGCTGTTTTTT.

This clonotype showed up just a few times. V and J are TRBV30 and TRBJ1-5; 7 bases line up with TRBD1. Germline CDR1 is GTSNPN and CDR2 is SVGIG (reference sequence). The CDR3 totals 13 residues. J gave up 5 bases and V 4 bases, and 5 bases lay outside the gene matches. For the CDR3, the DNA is TGTGCCTGGACCCCGCAGGGGGATCAGCCCCAGCATTTT. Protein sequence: CAWTPQGDQPQHF.

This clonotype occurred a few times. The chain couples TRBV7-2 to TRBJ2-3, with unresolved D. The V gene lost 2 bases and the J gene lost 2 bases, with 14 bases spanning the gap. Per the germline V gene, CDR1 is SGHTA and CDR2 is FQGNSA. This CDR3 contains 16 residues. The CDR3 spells CASSLQEQFFTDTQYF. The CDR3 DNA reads TGTGCCAGCAGCTTACAAGAGCAATTCTTCACAGATACGCAGTATTTT.

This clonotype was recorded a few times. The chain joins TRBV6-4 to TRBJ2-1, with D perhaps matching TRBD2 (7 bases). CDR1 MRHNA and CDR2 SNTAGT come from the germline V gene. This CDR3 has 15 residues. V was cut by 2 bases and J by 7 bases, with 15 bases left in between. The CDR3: CASSDRKGGQNEQFF. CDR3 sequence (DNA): TGTGCCAGCAGTGACCGGAAGGGGGGGCAAAATGAGCAGTTCTTC.

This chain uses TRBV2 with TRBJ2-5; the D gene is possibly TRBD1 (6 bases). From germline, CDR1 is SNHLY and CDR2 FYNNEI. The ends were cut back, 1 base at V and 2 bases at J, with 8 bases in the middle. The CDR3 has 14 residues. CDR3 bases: TGTGCCAGCAGTGAAGGGGGACAACAAGAGACCCAGTACTTC. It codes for CASSEGGQQETQYF.

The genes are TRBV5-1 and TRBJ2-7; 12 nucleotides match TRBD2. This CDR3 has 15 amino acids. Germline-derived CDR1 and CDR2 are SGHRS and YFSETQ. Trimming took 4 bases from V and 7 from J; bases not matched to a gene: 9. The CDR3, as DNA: TGCGCCAGCAGCCAGGCGACTAGCGGGGGTGGAGAGCAGTACTTC. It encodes CASSQATSGGGEQYF.

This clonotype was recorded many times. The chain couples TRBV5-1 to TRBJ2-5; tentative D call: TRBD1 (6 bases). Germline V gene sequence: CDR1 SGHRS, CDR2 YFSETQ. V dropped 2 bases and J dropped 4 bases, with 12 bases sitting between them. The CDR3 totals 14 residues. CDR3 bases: TGCGCCAGCAGCTTAAACAGGGTTGGAGAGACCCAGTACTTC. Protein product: CASSLNRVGETQYF. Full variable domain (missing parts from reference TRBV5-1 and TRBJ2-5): KAGVTQTPRYLIKTRGQQVTLSCSPISGHRSVSWYQQTPGQGLQFLFEYFSETQRNKGNFPGRFSGRQFSNSRSEMNVSTLELGDSALYLCASSLNRVGETQYFGPGTRLLVL.

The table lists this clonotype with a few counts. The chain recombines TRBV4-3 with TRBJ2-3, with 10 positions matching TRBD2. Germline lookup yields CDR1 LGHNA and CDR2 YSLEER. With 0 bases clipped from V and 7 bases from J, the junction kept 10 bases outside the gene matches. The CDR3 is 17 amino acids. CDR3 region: CASSQDRASGGAYTQYF. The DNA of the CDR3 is TGCGCCAGCAGCCAAGATCGGGCCAGCGGGGGGGCCTATACGCAGTATTTT.

CDR3 region: CASSQDQGNLQETQYF. The CDR3 DNA follows: TGCGCCAGCAGCCAAGATCAGGGGAACCTCCAAGAGACCCAGTACTTC. The chain carries TRBV4-1 and TRBJ2-5; D might be TRBD1 (6 bases). The CDR3 sequence is 16 residues long. V gave up 0 bases and J gave up 1 base, with 12 bases separating them. Per the germline V gene, CDR1 is MGHRA and CDR2 is YSYEKL.

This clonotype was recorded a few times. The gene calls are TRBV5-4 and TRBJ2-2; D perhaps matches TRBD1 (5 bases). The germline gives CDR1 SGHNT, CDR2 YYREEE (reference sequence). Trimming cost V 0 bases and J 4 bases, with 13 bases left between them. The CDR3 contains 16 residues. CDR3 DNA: TGTGCCAGCAGCTTGGCACTTGGGGCTTTCACCGGGGAGCTGTTTTTT. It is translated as CASSLALGAFTGELFF.

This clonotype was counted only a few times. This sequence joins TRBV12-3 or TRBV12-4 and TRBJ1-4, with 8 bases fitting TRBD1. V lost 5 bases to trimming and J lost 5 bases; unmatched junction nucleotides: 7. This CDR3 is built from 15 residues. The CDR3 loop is CASSPSDRGNEKLFF. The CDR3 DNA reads TGTGCCAGCAGTCCCTCTGACAGGGGCAATGAAAAACTGTTTTTT.